In its sample, the clone carrying this T cell receptor (beta chain) was seen a few times. Fresh peripheral blood, 10 ml, yielded the PBMCs. The sample is drawn from a study of T cells in Graves' hyperthyroidism and ophthalmopathy. About the study: Peripheral blood was taken when the disease was first diagnosed, before any treatment began.

Researchers amplified the TCR beta CDR3 regions from RNA transcripts. The TCR CDR3 was amplified in a first-round RT-PCR using the HTBI primer set. TCRdb called the multiplex PCR reads again in MiXCR, with one record for every CDR3 protein. The data contain about 640,000 distinct CDR3 sequences, around 20% of them seen just once; the ten biggest clones take up 30% to 40%. Sequenced material: blood. The receptor was derived from a man younger than 45 with Graves' ophthalmopathy.

This CDR3 is CASSFFNSYEQYF. The CDR3 DNA is TGTGCCAGCAGTTTTTTTAACTCCTACGAGCAGTACTTC. The V call is TRBV28, the J call TRBJ2-7; no definite D call. CDR3 size: 13 residues. Trimming left V 3 bases short and J 0 bases short, with 6 bases between. Germline loops: CDR1 MDHEN, CDR2 SYDVKM.